Following are 12 T cell receptor beta chains from one sample sequenced in a study of blood T cell repertoires in COVID-19. Measured with immunoSEQ multiplex PCR; TCRdb has only the in-frame clones, and not every one. There are 25,000 to 35,000 clones in the sample; approximately 85% occur only once, and around 8.6% lies in the top ten. Specimen: peripheral blood. The origin of the receptors is an elderly man with active COVID-19.

This chain uses TRBV7-9 with TRBJ1-3, with TRBD1 as a possible D gene (5 bases). The CDR3 is 15 amino acids. V lost 5 bases and J 0 bases, leaving 11 bases between the germline ends. The germline V gene has CDR1 SEHNR and CDR2 FQNEAQ (reference sequence). The CDR3 loop is CASSLQVSSGNTIYF. CDR3 coding DNA: TGTGCCAGCAGCCTACAGGTCTCCTCTGGAAACACCATATATTTT.

This sequence joins TRBV5-1 and TRBJ2-1; possible D gene TRBD2, 5 bases. The V end lost 1 base, the J end lost 5 bases, and 16 bases lay between the germline ends. The CDR3 runs to 16 residues. Germline CDR1 is SGHRS and CDR2 is YFSETQ. DNA of the CDR3: TGCGCCAGCAGCTTGAGGAGGACCCTCCGCCACAATGAGCAGTTCTTC. This codes for CASSLRRTLRHNEQFF. Full variable domain (outside the CDR3, taken from reference TRBV5-1 and TRBJ2-1): KAGVTQTPRYLIKTRGQQVTLSCSPISGHRSVSWYQQTPGQGLQFLFEYFSETQRNKGNFPGRFSGRQFSNSRSEMNVSTLELGDSALYLCASSLRRTLRHNEQFFGPGTRLTVL.

V gene TRBV7-2 combines with J gene TRBJ2-5; 12 nucleotides align to TRBD2. Germline V gene data show CDR1 as SGHTA and CDR2 as FQGNSA. There are 16 residues in the CDR3. Trimming took 5 bases from V and 7 from J; bases not matched to a gene: 11. The CDR3 loop is CASSPRTSGDLGTQYF. CDR3 coding DNA: TGTGCCAGCAGCCCAAGGACTAGCGGGGACCTGGGGACCCAGTACTTC.

The J gene is TRBJ2-7, the V gene TRBV9, with D perhaps TRBD2 (6 bases). This CDR3 is 16 amino acids long. The germline V gene has CDR1 SGDLS and CDR2 YYNGEE. Trimming left V 2 bases short and J 3 bases short, with 18 bases between. Here the CDR3 reads CASSVGGGARVYEQYF. CDR3 sequence (DNA): TGTGCCAGCAGCGTGGGTGGCGGGGCGAGAGTCTACGAGCAGTACTTC.

The genes are TRBV30 and TRBJ1-1; D is perhaps TRBD1 (5 bases). Germline V gene data show CDR1 as GTSNPN and CDR2 as SVGIG (reference sequence). V was cut by 7 bases and J by 0 bases, with 9 bases left in between. This CDR3 is 12 amino acids long. CDR3 loop: CASSGVNTEAFF. The CDR3 DNA is TGTGCCTCCTCGGGGGTGAACACTGAAGCTTTCTTT.

The CDR3 sequence: CAISADSSGNTIYF. In nucleotides, the CDR3 is TGTGCCATCAGTGCCGACAGCTCTGGAAACACCATATATTTT. The chain joins TRBV10-3 to TRBJ1-3; D perhaps matches TRBD1 (5 bases). This CDR3 has 14 residues. CDR1 and CDR2 from the germline V gene are ENHRY and SYGVKD. Trimming removed 4 bases from V and 0 bases from J, with 7 bases in between.

This chain joins TRBV19 and TRBJ1-4; 8 nucleotides agree with TRBD1. V lost 1 base, J lost 8 bases, and 6 bases stayed unmatched. The CDR3 has 15 amino acids. Germline CDR1 LNHDA, CDR2 SQIVND (reference sequence). The DNA of the CDR3 is TGTGCCAGTAGTATAGGTCGACAGGGGTACGAAAAACTGTTTTTT. Protein: CASSIGRQGYEKLFF.

The chain couples TRBV7-9 to TRBJ1-4; 7 nucleotides align to TRBD1. Germline V lookup: CDR1 SEHNR, CDR2 FQNEAQ (reference sequence). The CDR3 is 13 amino acids. V dropped 1 base and J dropped 13; count of bases not matched to a gene: 6. The CDR3 sequence: CASSLEGTAGLFF. The CDR3 nucleotides read TGTGCCAGCAGCTTAGAAGGGACAGCAGGACTGTTTTTT.

V usage is TRBV5-1 and J usage is TRBJ1-5, with unresolved D. The CDR3 extends over 13 amino acids. Germline assignment: CDR1 SGHRS and CDR2 YFSETQ. Deletions cut 0 bases from V and 6 bases from J, with 7 bases between. DNA for the CDR3: TGCGCCAGCAGCTTGGGACCGGGTCAGCCCCAGCATTTT. It specifies CASSLGPGQPQHF.

The rearrangement joins TRBV7-9 to TRBJ2-7, with D possibly being TRBD1 (5 bases). V was shortened by 2 bases and J by 0 bases, with 8 bases between the two germline ends. Per germline, CDR1 SEHNR and CDR2 FQNEAQ (reference sequence). The length of the CDR3 is 14 residues. The CDR3 nucleotides are TGTGCCAGCAGCTTACCGACAGCCTCCTACGAGCAGTACTTC. Translating gives CASSLPTASYEQYF.

The chain is built from TRBV4-1 and TRBJ2-1, with 8 bases matching TRBD1. The CDR3 contains 17 residues. J gave up 8 bases and V 5 bases, and 17 bases lay outside the gene matches. The V gene's germline CDR1 is MGHRA and CDR2 YSYEKL. The CDR3 protein is CASSTIGQGAKGDEQFF. CDR3 nucleotides: TGCGCCAGCAGCACGATTGGGCAGGGGGCAAAAGGCGATGAGCAGTTCTTC.

This sequence joins TRBV7-6 and TRBJ1-2; TRBD1 aligns across 7 bases. CDR3 length equals 16 residues. Germline lookup yields CDR1 SGHVS and CDR2 FNYEAQ. V lost 5 bases to trimming and J lost 5 bases; unmatched junction nucleotides: 14. For the CDR3, the DNA is TGTGCCAGCAGCGGATGGGACAGATCACTGGGGTATGGCTACACCTTC. It encodes CASSGWDRSLGYGYTF.